This T cell receptor (beta chain) was captured by sequencing in a study of blood T cell repertoires in COVID-19. Study at large: T cells, B-cell-depleted T cells, or PBMCs provided the cDNA or gDNA that served as material.

Original analysis: Nucleated cell counts were estimated from reference gene primer amplification. Sequenced by immunoSEQ multiplex PCR; TCRdb stores in-frame clones only, minus some. The D gene and trimming were derived from the DNA, and the V and J assignments and clone size from that table. The sample records 270,000 or so clones, about nine tenths being singletons. Everyone who took part was roughly 18 to 89 years old, and they came from about two dozen US areas. Assignments of participants to cohorts depended upon their own reported clinical history. The V gene's germline CDR1 is SGHNT and CDR2 YYREEE (reference sequence). V gave up 6 bases and J gave up 1 base, with 14 bases separating them. The CDR3 totals 15 residues.

Sequencing was carried out using PBMCs or T cells enriched from blood (not recorded which). The chain links TRBV5-4 to TRBJ2-1, with D possibly being TRBD2 (6 bases). This clonotype originated in a middle-aged woman with acute COVID-19. The CDR3: CASTSGGRSYNEQFF. CDR3 sequence (DNA): TGTGCCAGCACCTCCGGAGGGAGGTCCTACAATGAGCAGTTCTTC.